This TCR beta chain is from a study of blood T cell repertoires in COVID-19. Study-wide context: T cells, B-cell-depleted T cells, or PBMCs provided the cDNA or gDNA that served as material.

As handled by the study authors: Reference gene primer amplification gave estimated nucleated cell counts. TCRdb keeps only in-frame clones here, not all; method: immunoSEQ multiplex PCR. That table is the source of V, J and clone size, and D and trimming were worked out from the DNA. The sample holds roughly 130,000 clones, more than 75% seen once. The CDR3 covers 13 residues. Trimming left V 4 bases short and J 3 bases short, with 7 bases between. CDR1 is ENHRY, CDR2 SYGVKD, per germline. This clonotype was obtained from a man in his 60s with COVID-19, enrolled during active disease. Specimen: peripheral blood. The chain uses TRBV10-3 and TRBJ1-5; TRBD1 is a possible D gene (6 bases). The CDR3 here is CAISGTDNQPQHF. The CDR3, as DNA: TGTGCCATCAGTGGGACAGACAATCAGCCCCAGCATTTT.